This T cell receptor (beta chain) derives from a study of cytomegalovirus exposure and HLA in healthy donors. Study-wide points: Associated with cytomegalovirus, according to the listing, were 150 to 200 TCR beta chains. Among the CMV-associated chains, three were confirmed in vitro as specific for CMV antigens. TCR beta V- and J-gene trimming, according to a later analysis, was linked to a missense DCLRE1C variant.

The CDR3 sequence is 14 residues long. CDR1 and CDR2 from the germline V gene are PRHDT and FYEKMQ (reference sequence). The ends lost 2 bases at V and 5 bases at J; junction bases unmatched: 5. The PCR contained 60 Vbeta and 13 Jbeta primers. Clones were sequenced by immunoSEQ multiplex PCR, and TCRdb holds only the in-frame ones, with some missing. The sample includes more than 70,000 clones, less than 85% of them seen just once. As to this clone: Its antigen remains unknown.

The chain joins TRBV13 to TRBJ1-1; 7 bases align to TRBD1. The sequence came from a man aged 25-45 years in good health and CMV-seropositive. What was sequenced was PBMCs. In DNA, the CDR3 is TGTGCCAGCAGCTTAAGTCCAGGGGGGACTGAAGCTTTCTTT. Its translation: CASSLSPGGTEAFF.